One and the same sample provided the 29 T cell receptor beta chains below, sequenced in a study of metastatic and nonmetastatic thyroid tumors. MiXCR was used by TCRdb to re-call the PCR reads. The sample has approximately 5,400 clones, about 33% seen once. Patients were all untreated before their thyroid surgery. Sequenced sample: adjacent normal tissue. All receptors derive from a female donor with papillary thyroid cancer or a benign thyroid nodule (not recorded which). Some clones in this sample may be carry-over from other donors' samples.

This chain joins TRBV19 and TRBJ1-5; tentatively, D is TRBD1 (6 bases). The germline V and J ends were trimmed by 1 base and 6 bases, with 13 bases remaining between them. Germline V CDR1 and CDR2: LNHDA, SQIVND (reference sequence). The CDR3 is 15 amino acids. The CDR3 sequence: CASSIVTTGSQPQHF. CDR3 coding DNA: TGTGCCAGTAGTATAGTCACAACAGGGTCTCAGCCCCAGCATTTT. The full variable domain, in which reference TRBV19 and TRBJ1-5 provide the parts outside the CDR3, is DGGITQSPKYLFRKEGQNVTLSCEQNLNHDAMYWYRQDPGQGLRLIYYSQIVNDFQKGDIAEGYSVSREKKESFPLTVTSAQKNPTAFYLCASSIVTTGSQPQHFGDGTRLSIL.

The chain carries TRBV6-5 and TRBJ2-3, with 10 bases fitting TRBD1. The CDR3 runs 18 residues. Germline V gives CDR1 MNHEY, CDR2 SVGAGI. V lost 5 bases, J lost 0 bases, and 11 bases stayed unmatched. This CDR3 reads CASSPWTGGLKSTDTQYF. The CDR3 DNA sequence: TGTGCCAGCAGTCCCTGGACAGGGGGGTTGAAGAGCACAGATACGCAGTATTTT.

This chain links TRBV20-1 with TRBJ2-1; TRBD1 or TRBD2 may be the D gene (5 bases each). Germline V gene lookup returns CDR1 DFQATT and CDR2 SNEGSKA (reference sequence). The CDR3 totals 14 residues. Trimming left V 6 bases short and J 0 bases short, with 12 bases between. The CDR3 spells CSAPADISYNEQFF. CDR3 nucleotides: TGCAGTGCCCCAGCGGACATCTCCTACAATGAGCAGTTCTTC.

This clone is large in the sample. The chain has TRBV27 and TRBJ1-5; maybe TRBD1 (5 bases). Trimming took off 6 bases at V and 4 bases at J, with 16 bases between the two ends. CDR1 is MNHEY, CDR2 SMNVEV, per germline (reference sequence). The CDR3 covers 15 residues. The DNA for the CDR3 is TGTGCCAGCAGCCGTATCCTGGGGGAAAATCAGCCCCAGCATTTT. As protein: CASSRILGENQPQHF.

V gene TRBV19 combines with J gene TRBJ1-1; D perhaps matches TRBD1 (5 bases). This CDR3 has 13 residues. Germline-derived CDR1 and CDR2 are LNHDA and SQIVND (reference sequence). Trimming stripped 2 bases from V and 3 bases from J, with 7 bases between. The CDR3 is CASSISRDTEAFF. DNA of the CDR3: TGTGCCAGTAGTATAAGCAGGGACACTGAAGCTTTCTTT.

This CDR3 is CASSARASHTGELFF. CDR3 coding DNA: TGTGCCAGCAGCGCCCGCGCCTCCCACACCGGGGAGCTGTTTTTT. This chain uses TRBV7-3 with TRBJ2-2; D unclear. Germline-derived CDR1 and CDR2 are SGHTA and FQGTGA. The CDR3 length is 15 residues. Deletions cut 5 bases from V and 3 bases from J, with 13 bases between.

CDR3 sequence: CASSVTSTGPGELFF. CDR3 bases: TGTGCCAGCAGCGTCACATCGACAGGGCCCGGGGAGCTGTTTTTT. The chain couples TRBV7-9 to TRBJ2-2; 7 bases align to TRBD1. The CDR3 totals 15 residues. Germline lookup yields CDR1 SEHNR and CDR2 FQNEAQ (reference sequence). The J segment lost 6 bases and the V segment lost 5 bases, leaving 9 bases of the junction unmatched.

This chain links TRBV2 with TRBJ1-6, with 8 bases identical to TRBD1. V gave up 7 bases and J gave up 10 bases; unmatched junction bases: 12. From germline, CDR1 is SNHLY and CDR2 FYNNEI. The CDR3 has 15 amino acids. The CDR3 sequence is CASITGQGAGSPLHF. In DNA form, the CDR3 reads TGTGCCAGCATCACGGGGCAGGGGGCGGGCTCACCCCTCCACTTT.

This rearrangement joins TRBV12-3 or TRBV12-4 to TRBJ2-7; 8 positions match TRBD1. Trimming cost V 3 bases and J 2 bases; bases outside gene matches: 3. The CDR3 runs 14 residues. The CDR3 DNA reads TGTGCCAGCAGTTTGGCGACAGGGGCCTACGAGCAGTACTTC. Its protein is CASSLATGAYEQYF.

By frequency in the sample, this clone is medium-sized. CDR3 sequence reads: CSARDQDRLGNTIYF. The CDR3 bases are TGCAGTGCTAGAGACCAAGACAGGCTTGGAAACACCATATATTTT. This chain uses TRBV20-1 with TRBJ1-3, with D perhaps matching TRBD1 (6 bases). This CDR3 contains 15 residues. CDR1 and CDR2 from the germline V gene are DFQATT and SNEGSKA (reference sequence). V shed 0 bases and J shed 3 bases, with 12 bases lying between them.

The chain links TRBV28 to TRBJ2-3, with TRBD2 matching 9 bases. The germline CDR1 and CDR2 sequences are MDHEN and SYDVKM. The ends lost 4 bases at V and 4 bases at J; junction bases unmatched: 9. CDR3 length: 16 amino acids. CDR3 coding DNA: TGTGCCAGCAGTTCGATTAGCGGGAGTGGGGCAGATACGCAGTATTTT. Its protein is CASSSISGSGADTQYF. The entire variable domain, with the rest obtained from reference TRBV28 and TRBJ2-3, is as follows: DVKVTQSSRYLVKRTGEKVFLECVQDMDHENMFWYRQDPGLGLRLIYFSYDVKMKEKGDIPEGYSVSREKKERFSLILESASTNQTSMYLCASSSISGSGADTQYFGPGTRLTVL.

The rearrangement uses TRBV5-1 and TRBJ2-7; D gene unclear. V gave up 4 bases and J gave up 3 bases, with 11 bases separating them. The CDR3 has 13 amino acids. Germline V CDR1 and CDR2: SGHRS, YFSETQ. The CDR3 DNA is TGCGCCAGCAGCCCCGTAGGCTACTACGAGCAGTACTTC. This gives the protein CASSPVGYYEQYF.

The rearrangement joins TRBV7-9 to TRBJ2-7, with D unresolved. Germline lookup yields CDR1 SEHNR and CDR2 FQNEAQ (reference sequence). The CDR3 is made up of 14 amino acids. Trimming removed 1 base from V and 4 bases from J, with 11 bases in between. The CDR3 reads CASSLVGVEYEQYF. The CDR3 bases are TGTGCCAGCAGCTTAGTCGGAGTGGAGTACGAGCAGTACTTC.

The chain uses TRBV2 and TRBJ2-7, with D possibly being TRBD2 (5 bases). The CDR3 runs to 15 residues. The germline V gene has CDR1 SNHLY and CDR2 FYNNEI. V shed 1 base and J shed 5 bases, with 15 bases lying between them. In nucleotides, the CDR3 is TGTGCCAGCAGTGAAGGGCGGGTCTCTAGGCACGAGCAGTACTTC. It yields the protein CASSEGRVSRHEQYF. The full variable domain, with the rest looked up from reference TRBV2 and TRBJ2-7, is EPEVTQTPSHQVTQMGQEVILRCVPISNHLYFYWYRQILGQKVEFLVSFYNNEISEKSEIFDDQFSVERPDGSNFTLKIRSTKLEDSAMYFCASSEGRVSRHEQYFGPGTRLTVT.

This clone has more than one count but fewer than ten. V gene TRBV27 combines with J gene TRBJ2-7; D remains ambiguous. There are 14 residues in the CDR3. V dropped 0 bases and J dropped 2 bases, with 8 bases sitting between them. Germline assignment: CDR1 MNHEY and CDR2 SMNVEV (reference sequence). The CDR3 spells CASSLSGSAYEQYF. DNA of the CDR3: TGTGCCAGCAGTTTATCGGGCAGCGCCTACGAGCAGTACTTC.

V gene TRBV6-1 combines with J gene TRBJ1-1; TRBD1 agrees at 7 bases. The junction had 5 bases not matched to a gene; V was cut back by 0 bases and J by 4 bases. The germline V gene encodes CDR1 MNHNS and CDR2 SASEGT. This CDR3 is 15 amino acids long. CDR3 in amino acids: CASSEAGTVITEAFF. CDR3 coding DNA: TGTGCCAGCAGTGAAGCTGGGACAGTAATCACTGAAGCTTTCTTT.

This clone was observed a few times. The V and J genes are TRBV24-1 and TRBJ2-7; D uncertain. CDR3 length equals 20 residues. The V end lost 2 bases, the J end lost 0 bases, and 25 bases lay between the germline ends. The germline V gene has CDR1 KGHDR and CDR2 SFDVKD. The CDR3 here is CATSDSRPQPSIRSSYEQYF. The CDR3, as DNA: TGTGCCACCAGTGATTCGAGGCCCCAACCGAGTATACGGAGCTCCTACGAGCAGTACTTC.

CDR3 residues: CSASDVREQYF. Here the CDR3 DNA reads TGCAGTGCTAGTGATGTTCGCGAGCAGTACTTC. This sequence joins TRBV20-1 and TRBJ2-7; unclear D gene. Germline assignment: CDR1 DFQATT and CDR2 SNEGSKA (reference sequence). This CDR3 comprises 11 residues. V lost 3 bases and J 6 bases, leaving 9 bases between the germline ends.

The chain employs TRBV6-1 and TRBJ2-7, with no clear D. Trimming took off 5 bases at V and 2 bases at J, with 13 bases between the two ends. The CDR3 sequence is 14 residues long. Germline CDR1 and CDR2: MNHNS and SASEGT. The CDR3 region has the DNA TGTGCCAGCAGTCCCCGGTCCCCACCCTACGAGCAGTACTTC. As protein: CASSPRSPPYEQYF.

This clone was recorded a few times. The V call is TRBV10-3, the J call TRBJ2-7; TRBD2 matches at 10 bases. The V gene's germline CDR1 is ENHRY and CDR2 SYGVKD. V shed 4 bases and J 7 bases; nucleotides not matched to a gene: 10. The CDR3 length is 15 residues. This CDR3 reads CAISGLGLAAREQYF. The CDR3 DNA is TGTGCCATCAGTGGTTTAGGACTAGCGGCTAGGGAGCAGTACTTC.

This clone was seen only a few times. This chain connects TRBV7-9 to TRBJ1-2; D ambiguous. Germline CDR1 is SEHNR and CDR2 is FQNEAQ (reference sequence). The V end lost 0 bases, the J end lost 3 bases, and 2 bases lay between the germline ends. This CDR3 has 12 amino acids. In nucleotides, the CDR3 is TGTGCCAGCAGCTTAGCTTACTATGGCTACACCTTC. It encodes CASSLAYYGYTF.

The V and J genes are TRBV2 and TRBJ1-2; TRBD1 matches at 10 bases. Germline lookup yields CDR1 SNHLY and CDR2 FYNNEI. This CDR3 spans 14 amino acids. V lost 3 bases to trimming and J lost 7 bases; unmatched junction nucleotides: 5. The CDR3 loop is CASSDRRQGAGYTF. The CDR3 DNA follows: TGTGCCAGCAGTGACCGGAGACAGGGGGCTGGCTACACCTTC.

This clone is termed large. The chain links TRBV2 to TRBJ2-7; 12 bases line up with TRBD2. Germline-derived CDR1 and CDR2 are SNHLY and FYNNEI. The length of the CDR3 is 16 residues. Trimming took 6 bases from V and 3 from J; bases not matched to a gene: 9. The CDR3 here is CASRVGLAGSIYEQYF. For the CDR3, the DNA is TGTGCCAGCAGGGTAGGACTAGCGGGGTCCATCTACGAGCAGTACTTC.

The chain combines TRBV7-2 with TRBJ1-2; D is ambiguous. Germline CDR1 reads SGHTA; CDR2 reads FQGNSA. The CDR3 spans 13 residues. With 5 bases removed from V and 6 bases from J, the gap between germline ends came to 13 bases. CDR3 amino acids: CASSRRGPDGYTF. CDR3 sequence (DNA): TGTGCCAGCAGCCGGCGCGGGCCAGATGGCTACACCTTC.

A single count supports this clone. V gene TRBV5-1 combines with J gene TRBJ2-1; 14 bases align to TRBD2. From germline, CDR1 is SGHRS and CDR2 YFSETQ. V trimming: 5 bases; J trimming: 5 bases; junction bases outside the gene matches: 3. The length of the CDR3 is 15 residues. The CDR3 loop is CASSRLAGGNNEQFF. The CDR3 nucleotides read TGCGCCAGCAGTCGACTAGCGGGAGGGAACAATGAGCAGTTCTTC.

The rearrangement uses TRBV14 and TRBJ1-2; D possibly corresponds to TRBD1 (5 bases). Germline CDR1 is SGHDN and CDR2 is FVKESK. V was trimmed by 0 bases and J by 7 bases, leaving 15 bases between them. CDR3 length: 15 residues. The CDR3 region is CASSQDLGGAAGYTF. CDR3 DNA sequence: TGTGCCAGCAGCCAAGATTTGGGGGGAGCGGCTGGCTACACCTTC.

This clone is medium-sized. Just one base apart from a much larger clone, this may be a read error. The CDR3 is CASSPKRLAGVADTQYF. The CDR3 bases are TGCGCCAGCAGCCCCAAAAGACTAGCGGGAGTGGCAGATACGCAGTATTTT. The V gene is TRBV4-3, the J gene TRBJ2-3, with 12 bases lining up with TRBD2. The CDR3 spans 17 residues. Per germline, CDR1 LGHNA and CDR2 YSLEER. Trimming cost V 4 bases and J 4 bases; bases outside gene matches: 9.

CDR3 region: CASSVEGTGKDTQYF. The CDR3 region has the DNA TGTGCCAGCAGCGTAGAAGGGACAGGGAAAGATACGCAGTATTTT. The chain combines TRBV9 with TRBJ2-3, with TRBD1 matching 9 bases. CDR3 length equals 15 residues. With 0 bases clipped from V and 5 bases from J, the junction kept 4 bases outside the gene matches. CDR1 and CDR2 from the germline V gene are SGDLS and YYNGEE.

This clone came up a few times. The chain links TRBV6-1 to TRBJ2-7; 7 positions agree with TRBD2. The CDR3 runs to 12 residues. CDR1 and CDR2 from the germline V gene are MNHNS and SASEGT. Unmatched junction bases numbered 5, after V lost 8 bases and J lost 4 bases. CDR3 in DNA: TGTGCCAGCGGGGAGGGGAGGTACGAGCAGTACTTC. Residues: CASGEGRYEQYF.